This T cell receptor (beta chain) was captured in a study of identical twins. TCRdb itself ran the 5' RACE reads through MiXCR, one entry per CDR3 protein. The table has approximately 530,000 distinct CDR3 sequences, around 24% seen once. CDR1 and CDR2 from the germline V gene are LGHDT and YNNKEL (reference sequence). V gave up 5 bases and J gave up 6 bases, with 13 bases separating them. The CDR3 has 13 amino acids. This clonotype has only a few counts. These data are also associated with another study on yellow fever vaccine responses in identical twins.

Sequences were obtained from CD4+ T cells sorted from blood. The TCR was taken from a woman younger than 35 in good health. V and J are TRBV3-1 and TRBJ1-2; no firm D call. CDR3 DNA sequence: TGTGCCAGCAGCAAAACTGGTCAAGATGGCTACACCTTC. Translation: CASSKTGQDGYTF.